This T cell receptor (beta chain) was found in a study of blood T cell repertoires in COVID-19. This clone has a single count. Original processing notes: Amplification of reference gene primers was used by the study to estimate nucleated cell counts. TCRdb keeps only in-frame clones here, not all; method: immunoSEQ multiplex PCR. The V and J calls and the clone size are those of that table, but D and trimming were determined from the DNA. The sample lists tens of thousands of clones; 70% to 90% were seen once. The trim removed 5 bases at V and 2 bases at J, leaving 6 bases unmatched. CDR1 is SGHAT and CDR2 is FQNNGV in the germline V gene. This CDR3 is built from 16 residues.

Sequencing was done on a sample of peripheral blood. The receptor comes from a human donor in a cohort sampled during active COVID-19. The J gene is TRBJ2-1, the V gene TRBV11-2; 10 bases are a match to TRBD1. The CDR3 here is CASSQTGTGAYNEQFF. The CDR3 nucleotides are TGTGCCAGCAGCCAGACCGGGACAGGGGCCTACAATGAGCAGTTCTTC. Using reference TRBV11-2 and TRBJ2-1 for the parts outside the CDR3, the full variable domain is EAGVAQSPRYKIIEKRQSVAFWCNPISGHATLYWYQQILGQGPKLLIQFQNNGVVDDSQLPKDRFSAERLKGVDSTLKIQPAKLEDSAVYLCASSQTGTGAYNEQFFGPGTRLTVL.